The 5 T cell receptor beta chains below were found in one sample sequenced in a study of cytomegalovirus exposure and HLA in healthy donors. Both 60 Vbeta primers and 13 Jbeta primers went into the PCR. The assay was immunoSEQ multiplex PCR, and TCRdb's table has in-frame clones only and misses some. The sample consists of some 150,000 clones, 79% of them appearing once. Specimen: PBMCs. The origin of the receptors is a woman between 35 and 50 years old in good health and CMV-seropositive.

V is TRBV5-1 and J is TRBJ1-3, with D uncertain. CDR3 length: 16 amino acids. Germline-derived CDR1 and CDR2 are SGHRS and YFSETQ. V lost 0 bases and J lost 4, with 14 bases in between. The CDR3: CASSLDTVLSGNTIYF. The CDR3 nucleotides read TGCGCCAGCAGCTTGGATACTGTCCTATCCGGAAACACCATATATTTT.

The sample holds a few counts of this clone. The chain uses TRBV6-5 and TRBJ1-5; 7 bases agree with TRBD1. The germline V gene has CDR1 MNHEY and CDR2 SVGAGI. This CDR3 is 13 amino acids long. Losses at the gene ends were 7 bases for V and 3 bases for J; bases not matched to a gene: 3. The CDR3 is CASKDRSNQPQHF. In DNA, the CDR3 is TGTGCCAGCAAGGACAGGTCCAATCAGCCCCAGCATTTT.

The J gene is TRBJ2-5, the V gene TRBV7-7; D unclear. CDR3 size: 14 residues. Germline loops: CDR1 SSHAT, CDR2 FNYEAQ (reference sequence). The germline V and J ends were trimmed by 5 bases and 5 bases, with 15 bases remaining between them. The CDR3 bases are TGTGCCAGCAGCCCCGCCGGTATACTGGAGACCCAGTACTTC. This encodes CASSPAGILETQYF.

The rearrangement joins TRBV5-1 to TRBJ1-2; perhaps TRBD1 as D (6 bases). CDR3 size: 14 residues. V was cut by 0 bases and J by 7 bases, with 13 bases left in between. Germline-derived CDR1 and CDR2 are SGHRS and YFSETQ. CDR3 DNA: TGCGCCAGCAGCTTGGAAGCGGGGGCGGGTGGCTACACCTTC. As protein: CASSLEAGAGGYTF.

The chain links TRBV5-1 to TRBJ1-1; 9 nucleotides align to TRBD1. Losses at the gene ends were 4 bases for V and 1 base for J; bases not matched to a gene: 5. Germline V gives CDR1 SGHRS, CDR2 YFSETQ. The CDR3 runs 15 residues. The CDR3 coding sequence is TGCGCCAGCAGCCCTCCGGGACAGGGGAACACTGAAGCTTTCTTT. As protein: CASSPPGQGNTEAFF.